Detailed here is one T cell receptor (beta chain). The data were produced by immunoSEQ multiplex PCR, yet TCRdb's version contains in-frame clones alone and is incomplete. The sample comprises fewer than 300,000 clones, roughly 87% of which are singletons, and about 9.8% rests with the top ten. The CDR3 length is 12 residues. The V gene's germline CDR1 is ENHRY and CDR2 SYGVKD. With V trimmed by 6 bases and J by 3 bases, 0 bases remained unmatched. The data stem from a study of blood T cell repertoires in COVID-19. V usage is TRBV10-3 and J usage is TRBJ2-7, with TRBD1 identical over 9 bases. The TCR originated in a man aged 18 to 29 with active or convalescent COVID-19. Sequencing was done on a sample of peripheral blood. The CDR3 region is CAIRTGGYEQYF. The CDR3 DNA reads as TGTGCCATCAGGACAGGGGGCTACGAGCAGTACTTC.